These 30 T cell receptor beta chains were all obtained from the same sample, sequenced in a study of radiotherapy plus CTLA-4 blockade in lung cancer. Some clones are missing from TCRdb's copy, which holds only in-frame ones; the method was immunoSEQ multiplex PCR. The top ten clones hold less than 25% of a sample with under 45,000 clones, 79% of them seen once. Sequenced here: peripheral blood, sampled from a patient treated with radiotherapy plus ipilimumab. Receptors originate from a human donor with non-small cell lung cancer that progressed on radiotherapy plus ipilimumab.

The chain uses TRBV7-9 and TRBJ1-1, with TRBD1 matching over 8 bases. This CDR3 comprises 17 residues. V was pared by 7 bases and J by 0 bases, with 13 bases of the junction left unmatched. CDR1 and CDR2 from the germline V gene are SEHNR and FQNEAQ (reference sequence). CDR3 in amino acids: CASTQTGVWGLNTEAFF. The CDR3 DNA reads TGTGCCAGCACCCAGACAGGGGTATGGGGACTGAACACTGAAGCTTTCTTT.

This chain joins TRBV4-3 and TRBJ2-7, with D possibly being TRBD2 (5 bases). Germline assignment: CDR1 LGHNA and CDR2 YSLEER. V lost 0 bases, J lost 3 bases, and 12 bases lay in between. This CDR3 region has 15 residues. The CDR3: CASSQDRVASYEQYF. The CDR3 nucleotides are TGCGCCAGCAGCCAAGATCGGGTAGCGAGCTACGAGCAGTACTTC.

The V and J genes are TRBV5-1 and TRBJ2-1; D not resolved. The germline gives CDR1 SGHRS, CDR2 YFSETQ. CDR3 length: 16 amino acids. Trimming removed 0 bases at V and 4 bases at J, with 14 bases between. CDR3 residues: CASSLDGSGGYNEQFF. CDR3 in DNA: TGCGCCAGCAGCTTGGATGGCTCCGGCGGTTACAATGAGCAGTTCTTC. The complete variable domain, with remaining parts taken from reference TRBV5-1 and TRBJ2-1, reads KAGVTQTPRYLIKTRGQQVTLSCSPISGHRSVSWYQQTPGQGLQFLFEYFSETQRNKGNFPGRFSGRQFSNSRSEMNVSTLELGDSALYLCASSLDGSGGYNEQFFGPGTRLTVL.

CDR3 coding DNA: TGTGCCATCAGAACGGACAGGCAGAACACTGAAGCTTTCTTT. This encodes CAIRTDRQNTEAFF. V usage is TRBV10-3 and J usage is TRBJ1-1, with 7 nucleotides matching TRBD1. This CDR3 comprises 14 residues. Trimming took 6 bases from V and 1 from J; bases not matched to a gene: 5. The germline V gene has CDR1 ENHRY and CDR2 SYGVKD.

CDR3 nucleotide sequence: TGTGCCAGCAGCGTAGACCCTCCTGGCGGACTCTACAATGAGCAGTTCTTC. Translating gives CASSVDPPGGLYNEQFF. The rearrangement uses TRBV9 and TRBJ2-1; weak D call: TRBD2 (5 bases). V dropped 0 bases and J dropped 3 bases, with 16 bases sitting between them. CDR3 size: 17 residues. Germline CDR1 SGDLS, CDR2 YYNGEE.

The chain carries TRBV27 and TRBJ2-2; tentative D call: TRBD1 (5 bases). Per germline, CDR1 MNHEY and CDR2 SMNVEV (reference sequence). V shed 7 bases and J shed 4 bases, with 25 bases lying between them. The CDR3 loop spans 18 amino acids. CDR3 amino acids: CASKITPSGQGGTGELFF. As DNA, the CDR3 is TGTGCCAGCAAGATAACACCGTCTGGGCAGGGCGGCACCGGGGAGCTGTTTTTT.

Here the CDR3 reads CASSTGTGAVNYGYTF. The CDR3 DNA is TGCGCCAGCAGCACTGGGACAGGGGCCGTCAACTATGGCTACACCTTC. J is TRBJ1-2 and V is TRBV5-1; TRBD1 matches at 10 bases. The CDR3 has 16 amino acids. V was pared by 4 bases and J by 2 bases, with 8 bases of the junction left unmatched. Germline CDR1 reads SGHRS; CDR2 reads YFSETQ. The complete variable domain, with remaining parts taken from reference TRBV5-1 and TRBJ1-2, reads KAGVTQTPRYLIKTRGQQVTLSCSPISGHRSVSWYQQTPGQGLQFLFEYFSETQRNKGNFPGRFSGRQFSNSRSEMNVSTLELGDSALYLCASSTGTGAVNYGYTFGSGTRLTVV.

J is TRBJ2-4 and V is TRBV2, with TRBD1 matching over 10 bases. V gave up 5 bases and J gave up 8 bases; unmatched junction bases: 9. The CDR3 is 15 residues long. The germline CDR1 and CDR2 sequences are SNHLY and FYNNEI. CDR3 sequence reads: CASSNNAGTGDIQYF. DNA of the CDR3: TGTGCCAGCAGTAACAATGCCGGGACAGGGGACATTCAGTACTTC.

The chain couples TRBV11-2 to TRBJ1-6, with 11 bases fitting TRBD1. CDR3 length: 15 residues. Germline assignment: CDR1 SGHAT and CDR2 FQNNGV. With V trimmed by 3 bases and J by 6 bases, 1 base remained unmatched. The CDR3 sequence: CASSLGTGGNSPLHF. The CDR3, as DNA: TGTGCCAGCAGCTTGGGGACAGGGGGTAATTCACCCCTCCACTTT.

The V gene is TRBV29-1, the J gene TRBJ2-1; tentatively, D is TRBD1 (6 bases). The CDR3 runs 12 residues. Germline V CDR1 and CDR2: SQVTM, ANQGSEA. V was pared by 7 bases and J by 6 bases, with 13 bases between. For the CDR3, the DNA is TGCAGCGCCACCGGGACACCCAATGAGCAGTTCTTC. It encodes CSATGTPNEQFF.

This clone has only one observation. The chain has TRBV6-1 and TRBJ1-1; possibly TRBD1 for D (6 bases). Deletions cut 5 bases from V and 6 bases from J, with 10 bases between. CDR1 and CDR2 (germline): MNHNS, SASEGT. This CDR3 has 12 amino acids. The chain's CDR3 is CASSPQGSEAFF. CDR3 DNA: TGTGCCAGCAGTCCCCAGGGGTCTGAAGCTTTCTTT.

This chain joins TRBV19 and TRBJ2-7; 9 bases map to TRBD2. V lost 6 bases to trimming and J lost 1 base; unmatched junction nucleotides: 13. The length of the CDR3 is 17 residues. In germline, CDR1 is LNHDA, CDR2 SQIVND (reference sequence). The CDR3 DNA follows: TGTGCCAGTAGCCTTCAAGTGGGGGGACTAGCTTCCTACGAGCAGTACTTC. Its translation is CASSLQVGGLASYEQYF.

The chain links TRBV6-5 to TRBJ2-2; the D is unclear. Germline V gene data show CDR1 as MNHEY and CDR2 as SVGAGI. The V end was cut by 2 bases, the J end by 1 base, with 11 bases between. The CDR3 covers 16 residues. The CDR3 DNA reads TGTGCCAGCAGTTACGTGGGCGCCGGGAACACCGGGGAGCTGTTTTTT. Encoded protein: CASSYVGAGNTGELFF.

The rearrangement joins TRBV6-6 to TRBJ2-7; D is perhaps TRBD1 (6 bases). Germline V gene data show CDR1 as MNHNY and CDR2 as SVGAGI (reference sequence). CDR3 length: 14 amino acids. The V end lost 7 bases, the J end lost 3 bases, and 16 bases lay between the germline ends. The CDR3 here is CASNSRQAGYEQYF. As DNA, the CDR3 is TGTGCCAGCAACTCAAGACAGGCTGGCTACGAGCAGTACTTC.

The CDR3 here is CASSYRTTGETEAFF. CDR3 in DNA: TGTGCCAGCAGTTACCGCACGACAGGGGAAACTGAAGCTTTCTTT. This chain links TRBV6-5 with TRBJ1-1; 8 bases fit TRBD1. With V trimmed by 2 bases and J by 5 bases, 7 bases remained unmatched. The germline gives CDR1 MNHEY, CDR2 SVGAGI. This CDR3 has 15 amino acids.

This clone turned up a few times. This rearrangement joins TRBV7-9 to TRBJ2-5, with 8 nucleotides matching TRBD1. Gene TRBJ2-7 matches the end of the DNA better, so the J call may be wrong. The CDR3 spans 13 residues. Germline loops: CDR1 SEHNR, CDR2 FQNEAQ (reference sequence). CDR3 sequence reads: CASSLDRGYEQYF. CDR3 in DNA: TGTGCCAGCAGCCTTGACAGGGGCTACGAGCAGTACTTC.

This chain connects TRBV7-2 to TRBJ2-1; maybe TRBD2 (5 bases). There are 16 residues in the CDR3. Per the germline V gene, CDR1 is SGHTA and CDR2 is FQGNSA. Trimming pared 2 bases from V and 2 bases from J, leaving 13 bases between. CDR3 residues: CASSLRSAGTYNEQFF. CDR3 coding DNA: TGTGCCAGCAGCTTAAGATCCGCGGGTACCTACAATGAGCAGTTCTTC.

This sequence joins TRBV5-5 and TRBJ1-2; 8 nucleotides agree with TRBD1. The J segment lost 2 bases and the V segment lost 4 bases, leaving 4 bases of the junction unmatched. This CDR3 has 14 amino acids. Germline V lookup: CDR1 SGHKS, CDR2 YYEKEE (reference sequence). This chain's CDR3 is CASSPGQGNYGYTF. The CDR3 bases are TGTGCCAGCAGCCCCGGACAGGGAAACTATGGCTACACCTTC. The full variable domain, completed using reference TRBV5-5 and TRBJ1-2, is DAGVTQSPTHLIKTRGQQVTLRCSPISGHKSVSWYQQVLGQGPQFIFQYYEKEERGRGNFPDRFSARQFPNYSSELNVNALLLGDSALYLCASSPGQGNYGYTFGSGTRLTVV.

The gene calls are TRBV18 and TRBJ2-7; no definite D call. Germline-derived CDR1 and CDR2 are KGHSH and LQKENI. V was cut by 2 bases and J by 1 base, with 9 bases left in between. The CDR3 consists of 14 residues. CDR3 nucleotides: TGTGCCAGCTCACCAGGGCTCCGTTCCTACGAGCAGTACTTC. Translation: CASSPGLRSYEQYF.

The chain carries TRBV6-5 and TRBJ2-2; D is unclear. Trimming pared 2 bases from V and 4 bases from J, leaving 8 bases between. The CDR3 length is 14 residues. Germline CDR1 reads MNHEY; CDR2 reads SVGAGI. CDR3: CASSYQWATGELFF. In DNA, the CDR3 is TGTGCCAGCAGTTACCAGTGGGCCACCGGGGAGCTGTTTTTT.

The rearrangement links TRBV19 to TRBJ1-5, with 7 bases that match TRBD1. The trim removed 4 bases at V and 2 bases at J, leaving 11 bases unmatched. From germline, CDR1 is LNHDA and CDR2 SQIVND (reference sequence). The CDR3 totals 17 residues. The CDR3 DNA sequence: TGTGCCAGTAGTACGGGACAGCCTCTCTTGGGCAATCAGCCCCAGCATTTT. Translating it yields CASSTGQPLLGNQPQHF.

This rearrangement joins TRBV2 to TRBJ2-5, with 7 bases aligning to TRBD2. The V gene's germline CDR1 is SNHLY and CDR2 FYNNEI. The CDR3 is made up of 21 amino acids. V lost 0 bases, J lost 5 bases, and 24 bases stayed unmatched. For the CDR3, the DNA is TGTGCCAGCAGTGAAGCGTCGGGAGGAAGGACGACCGCAATTCGGGGGGAGACCCAGTACTTC. It codes for CASSEASGGRTTAIRGETQYF.

The chain uses TRBV19 and TRBJ2-2, with D uncertain. Trimming took off 7 bases at V and 1 base at J, with 13 bases between the two ends. Germline V gives CDR1 LNHDA, CDR2 SQIVND (reference sequence). CDR3 size: 15 residues. CDR3 sequence reads: CASKGVAGNTGELFF. The DNA of the CDR3 is TGTGCCAGTAAAGGCGTGGCAGGGAACACCGGGGAGCTGTTTTTT. Drawing the rest from reference TRBV19 and TRBJ2-2, the complete variable domain is DGGITQSPKYLFRKEGQNVTLSCEQNLNHDAMYWYRQDPGQGLRLIYYSQIVNDFQKGDIAEGYSVSREKKESFPLTVTSAQKNPTAFYLCASKGVAGNTGELFFGEGSRLTVL.

The CDR3 reads CAGRQGEGNTGELFF. In nucleotides, the CDR3 is TGTGCCGGCCGACAGGGGGAGGGGAACACCGGGGAGCTGTTTTTT. The chain joins TRBV6-6 to TRBJ2-2; 9 bases map to TRBD1. V trimming: 11 bases; J trimming: 1 base; junction bases outside the gene matches: 8. The CDR3 covers 15 residues. CDR1 is MNHNY, CDR2 SVGAGI, per germline (reference sequence).

This rearrangement joins TRBV10-3 to TRBJ2-1, with 9 bases aligning to TRBD1. This CDR3 contains 12 residues. The V gene's germline CDR1 is ENHRY and CDR2 SYGVKD. V shed 6 bases, J shed 8 bases, and the junction held 2 bases outside the gene matches. The CDR3: CAIRGQGDEQFF. CDR3 nucleotides: TGTGCCATCAGGGGACAGGGCGATGAGCAGTTCTTC.

The J gene is TRBJ2-2, the V gene TRBV23-1; 15 bases align to TRBD2. TRBV23-1 is placed among ORFs of uncertain function. V shed 2 bases and J 4 bases; nucleotides not matched to a gene: 14. This CDR3 has 21 amino acids. CDR3 protein: CASSQLFPGLAGGHCTGELFF. CDR3 bases: TGCGCCAGCAGTCAACTTTTCCCGGGACTAGCGGGGGGACATTGCACCGGGGAGCTGTTTTTT.

This clone has a single count. This chain links TRBV5-1 with TRBJ1-1; D ambiguous. Trimming removed 0 bases at V and 1 base at J, with 7 bases between. Germline CDR1 and CDR2: SGHRS and YFSETQ. The CDR3 is 14 amino acids. CDR3 DNA sequence: TGCGCCAGCAGCTTGGCCGTTAAGAACACTGAAGCTTTCTTT. It translates to CASSLAVKNTEAFF.

The chain uses TRBV7-8 and TRBJ1-5; TRBD1 might be the D (6 bases). The CDR3 covers 18 residues. Trimming cost V 2 bases and J 0 bases, with 17 bases left between them. The germline CDR1 and CDR2 sequences are SGHVS and FQNEAQ. CDR3 bases: TGTGCCAGCAGCTTAAAAGATAGCAGGGGCTATAGCAATCAGCCCCAGCATTTT. Its translation is CASSLKDSRGYSNQPQHF.

There are many counts of this clone. The rearrangement links TRBV4-3 to TRBJ2-3; D unclear. Germline CDR1 reads LGHNA; CDR2 reads YSLEER. The CDR3 has 12 residues. Trimming removed 1 base from V and 6 bases from J, with 5 bases in between. Written as DNA, the CDR3 is TGCGCCAGCAGCCAAGGGGCGGATACGCAGTATTTT. Translation gives CASSQGADTQYF.

This CDR3 is CASSWARSSTVEPYEQYF. CDR3 DNA sequence: TGTGCCAGTAGTTGGGCGCGCAGTTCGACAGTTGAACCCTACGAGCAGTACTTC. The chain joins TRBV19 to TRBJ2-7, with D possibly being TRBD1 (5 bases). The germline CDR1 and CDR2 sequences are LNHDA and SQIVND (reference sequence). The CDR3 runs 18 residues. V lost 5 bases and J lost 2, with 25 bases in between.